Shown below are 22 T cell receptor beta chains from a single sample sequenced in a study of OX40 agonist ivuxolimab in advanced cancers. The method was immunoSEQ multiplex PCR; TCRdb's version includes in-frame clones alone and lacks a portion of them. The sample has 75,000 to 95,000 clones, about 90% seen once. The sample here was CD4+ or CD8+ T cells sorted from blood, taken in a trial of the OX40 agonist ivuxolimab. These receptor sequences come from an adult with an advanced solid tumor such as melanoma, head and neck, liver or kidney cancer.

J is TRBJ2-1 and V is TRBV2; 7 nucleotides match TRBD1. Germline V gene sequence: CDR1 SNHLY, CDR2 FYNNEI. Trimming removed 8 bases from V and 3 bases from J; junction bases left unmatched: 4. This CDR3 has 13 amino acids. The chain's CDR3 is CASCRDSYNEQFF. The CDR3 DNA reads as TGTGCCAGCTGCCGGGACAGCTACAATGAGCAGTTCTTC.

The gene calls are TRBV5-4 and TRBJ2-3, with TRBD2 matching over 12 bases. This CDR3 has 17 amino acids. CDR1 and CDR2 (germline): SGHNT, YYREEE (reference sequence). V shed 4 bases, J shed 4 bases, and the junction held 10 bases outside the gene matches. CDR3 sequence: CASSVPTSGRRPDTQYF. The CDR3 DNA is TGTGCCAGCAGCGTACCCACTAGCGGGAGGCGCCCAGATACGCAGTATTTT.

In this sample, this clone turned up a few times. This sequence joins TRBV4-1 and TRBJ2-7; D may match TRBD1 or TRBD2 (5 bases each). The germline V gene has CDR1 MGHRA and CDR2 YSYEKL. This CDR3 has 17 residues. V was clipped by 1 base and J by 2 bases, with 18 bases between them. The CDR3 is CASSQVSFGTDAYEQYF. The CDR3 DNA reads TGCGCCAGCAGCCAAGTTTCGTTCGGGACCGACGCCTACGAGCAGTACTTC.

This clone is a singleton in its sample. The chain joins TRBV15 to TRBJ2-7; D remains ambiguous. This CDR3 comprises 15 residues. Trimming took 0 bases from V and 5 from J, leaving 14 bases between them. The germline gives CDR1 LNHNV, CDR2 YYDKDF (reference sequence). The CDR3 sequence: CATSRDRNPSNEQYF. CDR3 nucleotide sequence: TGTGCCACCAGCAGAGATCGTAACCCCTCGAACGAGCAGTACTTC.

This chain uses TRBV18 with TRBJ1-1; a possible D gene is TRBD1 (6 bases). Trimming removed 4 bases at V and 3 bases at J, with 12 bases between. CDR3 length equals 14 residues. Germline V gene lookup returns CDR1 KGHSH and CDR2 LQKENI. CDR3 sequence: CASSLQGMDTEAFF. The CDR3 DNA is TGTGCCAGCTCACTCCAGGGGATGGACACTGAAGCTTTCTTT.

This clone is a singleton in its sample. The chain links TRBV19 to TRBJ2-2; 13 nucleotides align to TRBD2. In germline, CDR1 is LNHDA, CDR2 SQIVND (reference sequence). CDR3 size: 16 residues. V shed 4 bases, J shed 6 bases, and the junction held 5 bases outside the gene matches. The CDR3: CASSTGTSGMAGELFF. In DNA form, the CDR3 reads TGTGCCAGTAGTACCGGGACTAGCGGGATGGCCGGGGAGCTGTTTTTT.

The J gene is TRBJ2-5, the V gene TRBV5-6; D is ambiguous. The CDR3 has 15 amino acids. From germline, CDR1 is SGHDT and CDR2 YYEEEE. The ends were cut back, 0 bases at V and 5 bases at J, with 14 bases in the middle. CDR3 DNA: TGTGCCAGCAGCTTGGGGCCTACCATAGGGGAGACCCAGTACTTC. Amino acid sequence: CASSLGPTIGETQYF.

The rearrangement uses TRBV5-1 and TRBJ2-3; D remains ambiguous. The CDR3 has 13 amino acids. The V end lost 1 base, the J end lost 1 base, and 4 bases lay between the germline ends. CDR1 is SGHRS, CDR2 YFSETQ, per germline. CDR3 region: CASSLSRTDTQYF. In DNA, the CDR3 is TGCGCCAGCAGCTTGTCCCGCACAGATACGCAGTATTTT. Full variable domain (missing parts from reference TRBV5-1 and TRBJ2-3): KAGVTQTPRYLIKTRGQQVTLSCSPISGHRSVSWYQQTPGQGLQFLFEYFSETQRNKGNFPGRFSGRQFSNSRSEMNVSTLELGDSALYLCASSLSRTDTQYFGPGTRLTVL.

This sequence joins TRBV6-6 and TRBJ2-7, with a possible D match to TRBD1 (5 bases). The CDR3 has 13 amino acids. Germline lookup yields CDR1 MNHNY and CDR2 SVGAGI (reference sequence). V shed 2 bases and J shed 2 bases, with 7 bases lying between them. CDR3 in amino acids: CASSYKGPYEQYF. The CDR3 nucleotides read TGTGCCAGCAGTTACAAGGGGCCCTACGAGCAGTACTTC.

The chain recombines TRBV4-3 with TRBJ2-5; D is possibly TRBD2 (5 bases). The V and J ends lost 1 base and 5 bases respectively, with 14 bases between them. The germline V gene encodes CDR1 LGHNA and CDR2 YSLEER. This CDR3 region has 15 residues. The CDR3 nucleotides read TGCGCCAGCAGCCAAGCCACGTCGGGGTGGGAGACCCAGTACTTC. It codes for CASSQATSGWETQYF.

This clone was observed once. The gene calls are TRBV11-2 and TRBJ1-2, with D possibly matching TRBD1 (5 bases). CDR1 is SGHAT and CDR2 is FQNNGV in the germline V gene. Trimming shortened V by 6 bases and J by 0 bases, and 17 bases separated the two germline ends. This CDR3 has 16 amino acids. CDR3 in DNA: TGTGCCAGCAGTACTGGGGCCGAGGTTACTAACTATGGCTACACCTTC. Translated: CASSTGAEVTNYGYTF.

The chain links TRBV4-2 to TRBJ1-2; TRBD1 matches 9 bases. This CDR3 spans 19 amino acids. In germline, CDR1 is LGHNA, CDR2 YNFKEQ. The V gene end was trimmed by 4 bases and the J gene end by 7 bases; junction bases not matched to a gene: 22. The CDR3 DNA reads TGTGCCAGCAGCCGATCACCCCCGGGACAGGGTATTTCGATGGGTGGCTACACCTTC. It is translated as CASSRSPPGQGISMGGYTF.

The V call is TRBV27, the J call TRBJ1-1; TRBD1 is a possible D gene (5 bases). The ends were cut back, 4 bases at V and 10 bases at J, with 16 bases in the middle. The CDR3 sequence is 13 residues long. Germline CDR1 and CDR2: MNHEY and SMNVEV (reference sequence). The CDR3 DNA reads TGTGCCAGCAGTTGGGGCAGCCAGCGAGCAGCTTTCTTT. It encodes CASSWGSQRAAFF.

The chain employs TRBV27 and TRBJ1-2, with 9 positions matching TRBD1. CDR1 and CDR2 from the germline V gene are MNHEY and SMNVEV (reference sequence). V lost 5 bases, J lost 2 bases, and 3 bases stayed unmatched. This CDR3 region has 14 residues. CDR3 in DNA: TGTGCCAGCAGTGGACAGGGGTTGAACTATGGCTACACCTTC. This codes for CASSGQGLNYGYTF.

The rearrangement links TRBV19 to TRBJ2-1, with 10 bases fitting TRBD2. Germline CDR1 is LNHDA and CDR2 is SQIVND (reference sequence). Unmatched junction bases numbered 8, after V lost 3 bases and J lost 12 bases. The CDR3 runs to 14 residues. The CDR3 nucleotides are TGTGCCAGTAGTATCTGGACTAGCGGTGGGGGGCAGTTCTTC. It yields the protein CASSIWTSGGGQFF.

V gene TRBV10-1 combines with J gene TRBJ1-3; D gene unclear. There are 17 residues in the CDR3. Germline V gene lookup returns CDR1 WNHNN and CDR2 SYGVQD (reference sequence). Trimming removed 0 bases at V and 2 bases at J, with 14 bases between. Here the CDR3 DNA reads TGCGCCAGCAGTGAGTCGACCCTCAACCCCCCTGGAAACACCATATATTTT. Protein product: CASSESTLNPPGNTIYF.

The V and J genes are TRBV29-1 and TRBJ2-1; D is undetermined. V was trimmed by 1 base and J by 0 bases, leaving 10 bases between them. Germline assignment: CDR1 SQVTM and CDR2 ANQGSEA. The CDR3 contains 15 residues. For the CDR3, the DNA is TGCAGCGTTGAAGTAAGGTACAGCTCCTACAATGAGCAGTTCTTC. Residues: CSVEVRYSSYNEQFF.

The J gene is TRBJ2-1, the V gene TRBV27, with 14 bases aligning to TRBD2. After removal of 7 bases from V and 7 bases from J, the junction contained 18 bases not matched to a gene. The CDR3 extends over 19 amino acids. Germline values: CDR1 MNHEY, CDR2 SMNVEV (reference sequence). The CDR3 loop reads CASTSSTGGLAGGINEQFF. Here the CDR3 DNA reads TGTGCCAGCACCTCCAGCACAGGCGGACTAGCGGGAGGTATTAATGAGCAGTTCTTC.

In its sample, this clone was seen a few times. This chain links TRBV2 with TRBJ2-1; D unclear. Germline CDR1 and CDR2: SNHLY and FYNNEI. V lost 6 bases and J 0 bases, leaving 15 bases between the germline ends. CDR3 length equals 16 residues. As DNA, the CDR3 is TGTGCCAGCAGCGGCTCCGTCACGAGCTCCTACAATGAGCAGTTCTTC. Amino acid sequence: CASSGSVTSSYNEQFF.

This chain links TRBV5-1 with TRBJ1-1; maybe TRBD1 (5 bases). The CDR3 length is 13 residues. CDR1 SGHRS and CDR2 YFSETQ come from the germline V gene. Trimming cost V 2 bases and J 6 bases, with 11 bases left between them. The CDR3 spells CASSFMQGSEAFF. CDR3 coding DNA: TGCGCCAGCAGCTTCATGCAGGGCTCTGAAGCTTTCTTT.

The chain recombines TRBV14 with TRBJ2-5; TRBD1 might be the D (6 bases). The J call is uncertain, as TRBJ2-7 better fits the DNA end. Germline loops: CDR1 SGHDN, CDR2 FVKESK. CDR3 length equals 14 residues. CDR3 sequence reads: CASSPGRGPYEQYF. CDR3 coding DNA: TGTGCCAGCAGCCCCGGCAGGGGACCCTACGAGCAGTACTTC.

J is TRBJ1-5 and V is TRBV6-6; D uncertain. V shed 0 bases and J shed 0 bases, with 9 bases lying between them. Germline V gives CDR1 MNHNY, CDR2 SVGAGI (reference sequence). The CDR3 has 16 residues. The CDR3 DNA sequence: TGTGCCAGCAGTTACTCGAGGCAGTATAGCAATCAGCCCCAGCATTTT. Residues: CASSYSRQYSNQPQHF.